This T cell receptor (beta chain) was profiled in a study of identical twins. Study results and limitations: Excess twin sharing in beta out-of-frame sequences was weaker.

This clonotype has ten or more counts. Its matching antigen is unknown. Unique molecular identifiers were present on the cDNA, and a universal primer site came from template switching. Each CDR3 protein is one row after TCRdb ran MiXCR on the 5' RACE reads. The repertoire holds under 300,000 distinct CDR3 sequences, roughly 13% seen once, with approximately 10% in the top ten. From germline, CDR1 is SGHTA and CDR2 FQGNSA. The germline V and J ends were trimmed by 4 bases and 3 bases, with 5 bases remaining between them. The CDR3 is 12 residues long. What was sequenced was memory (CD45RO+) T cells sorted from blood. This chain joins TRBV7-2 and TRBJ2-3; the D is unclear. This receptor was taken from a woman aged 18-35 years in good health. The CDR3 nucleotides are TGTGCCAGCAGCTCATCGACAGATACGCAGTATTTT. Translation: CASSSSTDTQYF.